Following are 32 T cell receptor beta chains from one sample sequenced in a study of T cells after yellow fever vaccination. From the 5' RACE reads, TCRdb called clonotypes with MiXCR, one entry per CDR3 protein. The sample yields tens of thousands of distinct CDR3 sequences, around 5% seen once. The starting material was CD4+ T cells sorted from PBMCs, obtained less than 18 days after the first yellow fever vaccination. The origin of the receptors is a young man who received the YFV17D yellow fever vaccine.

This clonotype was counted at least ten times. This rearrangement joins TRBV12-3 or TRBV12-4 to TRBJ1-1; D is unresolved. Deletions cut 4 bases from V and 4 bases from J, with 10 bases between. The CDR3 is 13 residues long. CDR3 DNA sequence: TGTGCCAGCAGTTACGTCCTCAGCACTGAAGCTTTCTTT. Protein sequence: CASSYVLSTEAFF.

This clonotype was observed many times. The DNA for the CDR3 is TGCGCCAGCAGCTTGAGTAGCGGGGGGTACAATGAGCAGTTCTTC. This sequence encodes CASSLSSGGYNEQFF. This chain joins TRBV5-1 and TRBJ2-1; 10 bases agree with TRBD2. CDR1 and CDR2 (germline): SGHRS, YFSETQ. This CDR3 is 15 amino acids long. The V gene end was trimmed by 1 base and the J gene end by 4 bases; junction bases not matched to a gene: 2.

This clonotype has a count of ten or more. V gene TRBV5-1 combines with J gene TRBJ2-3; 12 nucleotides agree with TRBD2. The trim removed 7 bases at V and 0 bases at J, leaving 9 bases unmatched. The length of the CDR3 is 17 residues. Per germline, CDR1 SGHRS and CDR2 YFSETQ. CDR3 residues: CASSSTSGGTSTDTQYF. For the CDR3, the DNA is TGCGCCAGCTCGTCGACTAGCGGGGGAACTAGCACAGATACGCAGTATTTT. The whole variable domain, filled in from reference TRBV5-1 and TRBJ2-3, reads KAGVTQTPRYLIKTRGQQVTLSCSPISGHRSVSWYQQTPGQGLQFLFEYFSETQRNKGNFPGRFSGRQFSNSRSEMNVSTLELGDSALYLCASSSTSGGTSTDTQYFGPGTRLTVL.

The gene calls are TRBV20-1 and TRBJ2-5; 9 bases are shared with TRBD2. Germline CDR1 and CDR2: DFQATT and SNEGSKA (reference sequence). The CDR3 is 14 amino acids. V shed 6 bases and J 5 bases; nucleotides not matched to a gene: 10. In nucleotides, the CDR3 is TGCAGTGCGTACCTAGCGGGGATTGTGGAGACCCAGTACTTC. It is translated as CSAYLAGIVETQYF.

This clonotype has at least ten counts. The V and J genes are TRBV4-1 and TRBJ2-5; 15 nucleotides line up with TRBD2. The CDR3 sequence is 18 residues long. Germline V gene data show CDR1 as MGHRA and CDR2 as YSYEKL. V lost 0 bases and J lost 2; bases outside the gene matches: 4. The CDR3 coding sequence is TGCGCCAGCAGCCAAGACAGGACTAGCGGGGGGGGGCAAGAGACCCAGTACTTC. Protein sequence: CASSQDRTSGGGQETQYF.

There are many counts of this clonotype. The CDR3 reads CASSGDYRIDRAFF. As DNA, the CDR3 is TGTGCCAGCAGCGGTGACTATCGTATCGACCGAGCTTTCTTT. This sequence joins TRBV7-2 and TRBJ1-1; D is undetermined. This CDR3 spans 14 amino acids. CDR1 and CDR2 from the germline V gene are SGHTA and FQGNSA. V was pared by 5 bases and J by 10 bases, with 20 bases between.

The J gene is TRBJ2-6, the V gene TRBV18, with D tentatively TRBD1 (5 bases). The CDR3 has 15 residues. V was pared by 5 bases and J by 4 bases, with 12 bases between. In germline, CDR1 is KGHSH, CDR2 LQKENI. CDR3 sequence: CASSGGQGGANVLTF. For the CDR3, the DNA is TGTGCCAGCTCAGGCGGCCAGGGAGGGGCCAACGTCCTGACTTTC.

Many counts were recorded for this clonotype. V is TRBV7-2 and J is TRBJ2-1; no reliable D call. Trimming pared 4 bases from V and 1 base from J, leaving 14 bases between. CDR3 length: 16 residues. The V gene's germline CDR1 is SGHTA and CDR2 FQGNSA. CDR3 loop: CASSSLVRVSYNEQFF. The CDR3 DNA reads TGTGCCAGCAGCTCTTTGGTGCGCGTGTCCTACAATGAGCAGTTCTTC.

This clonotype was picked up many times. The chain carries TRBV5-1 and TRBJ1-1; D gene uncertain. This CDR3 has 14 amino acids. Deletions cut 0 bases from V and 1 base from J, with 7 bases between. Per the germline V gene, CDR1 is SGHRS and CDR2 is YFSETQ. The DNA for the CDR3 is TGCGCCAGCAGCTTGGTGTACGGGAACACTGAAGCTTTCTTT. It translates to CASSLVYGNTEAFF.

This clonotype was observed many times. The V and J genes are TRBV11-2 and TRBJ2-3; possibly TRBD1 for D (6 bases). This CDR3 is 17 amino acids long. The germline V gene has CDR1 SGHAT and CDR2 FQNNGV. Trimming shortened V by 2 bases and J by 0 bases, and 15 bases separated the two germline ends. CDR3 sequence: CASSLLSQGPSTDTQYF. CDR3 nucleotide sequence: TGTGCCAGCAGCTTATTATCACAGGGACCTAGCACAGATACGCAGTATTTT.

This clonotype showed up many times. The chain carries TRBV12-3 or TRBV12-4 and TRBJ2-5; TRBD2 might be the D (6 bases). V gave up 6 bases and J gave up 5 bases, with 16 bases separating them. The CDR3 is 14 amino acids. CDR3 in DNA: TGTGCCAGCAGCGTGCCTGGGACTCCGGAGACCCAGTACTTC. This translates into CASSVPGTPETQYF.

Many counts were recorded for this clonotype. This chain uses TRBV20-1 with TRBJ2-3, with TRBD2 matching over 11 bases. Unmatched junction bases numbered 3, after V lost 3 bases and J lost 4 bases. CDR3 length equals 14 residues. Germline CDR1 DFQATT, CDR2 SNEGSKA (reference sequence). The CDR3 loop reads CSASDSGGADTQYF. CDR3 DNA sequence: TGCAGTGCTAGTGATAGCGGGGGGGCAGATACGCAGTATTTT.

This clonotype was seen ten or more times. The CDR3 DNA reads as TGCGCCAGCAGCATTGACGGAGATCAGCCCCAGCATTTT. It yields the protein CASSIDGDQPQHF. V gene TRBV5-1 combines with J gene TRBJ1-5, with D hard to call. The germline V gene has CDR1 SGHRS and CDR2 YFSETQ. Trimming left V 4 bases short and J 5 bases short, with 10 bases between. The CDR3 is 13 residues long. Looking up the rest from reference TRBV5-1 and TRBJ1-5 gives the full variable domain: KAGVTQTPRYLIKTRGQQVTLSCSPISGHRSVSWYQQTPGQGLQFLFEYFSETQRNKGNFPGRFSGRQFSNSRSEMNVSTLELGDSALYLCASSIDGDQPQHFGDGTRLSIL.

Many counts were recorded for this clonotype. The chain employs TRBV14 and TRBJ2-6; D may be TRBD1 (6 bases). Germline CDR1 SGHDN, CDR2 FVKESK. This CDR3 comprises 18 residues. Trimming left V 6 bases short and J 0 bases short, with 18 bases between. CDR3 sequence (DNA): TGTGCCAGCAGTTCGAGGTTGGGGGCGTACTCTGGGGCCAACGTCCTGACTTTC. Protein: CASSSRLGAYSGANVLTF. The full variable domain, in which reference TRBV14 and TRBJ2-6 provide the parts outside the CDR3, is EAGVTQFPSHSVIEKGQTVTLRCDPISGHDNLYWYRRVMGKEIKFLLHFVKESKQDESGMPNNRFLAERTGGTYSTLKVQPAELEDSGVYFCASSSRLGAYSGANVLTFGAGSRLTVL.

This clonotype was recorded at least ten times. The rearrangement joins TRBV3-1 to TRBJ2-1; perhaps TRBD2 as D (7 bases). Trimming removed 1 base from V and 8 bases from J, with 15 bases in between. Germline CDR1 and CDR2: LGHDT and YNNKEL (reference sequence). This CDR3 contains 15 residues. CDR3 DNA: TGTGCCAGCAGCCAAGCGGGGGGCCGGGAGGATGAGCAGTTCTTC. This gives the protein CASSQAGGREDEQFF.

Comment on this clonotype: Being one base from a much bigger clone, this may be a read error. The chain uses TRBV5-1 and TRBJ2-1, with D tentatively TRBD2 (5 bases). Germline V gene data show CDR1 as SGHRS and CDR2 as YFSETQ. This CDR3 region has 13 residues. V was pared by 6 bases and J by 7 bases, with 14 bases between. In nucleotides, the CDR3 is TGCGCCAGCAACTATCGGACTGAAAATGAGCAGTTCTTC. The encoded protein is CASNYRTENEQFF.

This clonotype was counted many times. The genes are TRBV6-2 or TRBV6-3 and TRBJ2-7, with D unclear. Trimming took off 8 bases at V and 5 bases at J, with 16 bases between the two ends. Germline V lookup: CDR1 MNHEY, CDR2 SVGEGT. This CDR3 has 13 amino acids. The CDR3 DNA reads as TGTGCCAGCCTCAGCAGCTTTTCCGACGAGCAGTACTTC. This codes for CASLSSFSDEQYF.

Details on this clonotype: Just one base apart from a much larger clone, this may be a read error. The chain employs TRBV28 and TRBJ2-3, with TRBD2 as a possible D gene (5 bases). CDR1 is MDHEN and CDR2 is SYDVKM in the germline V gene. The CDR3 loop spans 11 amino acids. V lost 4 bases and J lost 7, with 6 bases in between. CDR3 sequence: CASSWEYTQYF. The CDR3 DNA reads as TGTGCCAGCAGTTGGGAGTATACGCAGTATTTT.

This clonotype occurred many times. The V gene is TRBV5-1, the J gene TRBJ1-2; TRBD1 might be the D (5 bases). The germline gives CDR1 SGHRS, CDR2 YFSETQ. The CDR3 loop spans 14 amino acids. The germline V and J ends were trimmed by 4 bases and 4 bases, with 14 bases remaining between them. CDR3 nucleotide sequence: TGCGCCAGCAGCAGGGAGGACGGGACCTATGGCTACACCTTC. The encoded protein is CASSREDGTYGYTF.

This clonotype was found many times. This chain uses TRBV5-6 with TRBJ2-3; D is undetermined. Germline loops: CDR1 SGHDT, CDR2 YYEEEE. CDR3 length: 14 residues. Trimming stripped 2 bases from V and 1 base from J, with 8 bases between. CDR3 bases: TGTGCCAGCAGCTTTATAAGTCGCACAGATACGCAGTATTTT. Translating gives CASSFISRTDTQYF.

This clonotype occurred many times. V is TRBV5-5 and J is TRBJ2-5; D possibly corresponds to TRBD2 (6 bases). The CDR3 extends over 14 amino acids. Germline V lookup: CDR1 SGHKS, CDR2 YYEKEE (reference sequence). Trimming removed 6 bases from V and 2 bases from J, with 14 bases in between. The CDR3 sequence is CASIPGGVQETQYF. In DNA, the CDR3 is TGTGCCAGCATCCCGGGCGGGGTTCAAGAGACCCAGTACTTC. Using reference TRBV5-5 and TRBJ2-5 for the parts outside the CDR3, the full variable domain is DAGVTQSPTHLIKTRGQQVTLRCSPISGHKSVSWYQQVLGQGPQFIFQYYEKEERGRGNFPDRFSARQFPNYSSELNVNALLLGDSALYLCASIPGGVQETQYFGPGTRLLVL.

There are many counts of this clonotype. The gene calls are TRBV5-1 and TRBJ2-3, with D uncertain. This CDR3 has 16 amino acids. Deletions cut 4 bases from V and 0 bases from J, with 15 bases between. Germline V lookup: CDR1 SGHRS, CDR2 YFSETQ. The CDR3 reads CASSQSRHSSTDTQYF. In DNA, the CDR3 is TGCGCCAGCAGCCAGTCGCGACACTCTAGCACAGATACGCAGTATTTT.

Ten or more counts support this clonotype. V usage is TRBV7-2 and J usage is TRBJ2-5; 7 positions match TRBD1. CDR1 is SGHTA, CDR2 FQGNSA, per germline. Unmatched junction bases numbered 14, after V lost 5 bases and J lost 5 bases. The CDR3 length is 16 residues. CDR3 coding DNA: TGTGCCAGCAGCGAATATCGACAGGGAAGTGGGGAGACCCAGTACTTC. This encodes CASSEYRQGSGETQYF.

In this sample, this clonotype turned up many times. V is TRBV7-6 and J is TRBJ1-2; 11 bases line up with TRBD1. The J segment lost 11 bases and the V segment lost 5 bases, leaving 10 bases of the junction unmatched. The CDR3 covers 14 residues. CDR1 is SGHVS and CDR2 is FNYEAQ in the germline V gene. For the CDR3, the DNA is TGTGCCAGCAGCCTACTTGCGGGACAGGGGGTTTACACCTTC. As protein: CASSLLAGQGVYTF.

This clonotype was counted at least ten times. This chain joins TRBV6-2 or TRBV6-3 and TRBJ2-2; 11 nucleotides agree with TRBD2. The germline gives CDR1 MNHEY, CDR2 SVGEGT. With 0 bases clipped from V and 7 bases from J, the junction kept 1 base outside the gene matches. CDR3 size: 15 residues. The DNA of the CDR3 is TGTGCCAGCAGTTACTCGACTAGCGGGGTCGGGGAGCTGTTTTTT. Protein sequence: CASSYSTSGVGELFF.

This clonotype was observed many times. The V and J genes are TRBV20-1 and TRBJ2-1, with D possibly being TRBD1 or TRBD2 (10 bases each). The CDR3 sequence is 18 residues long. Trimming shortened V by 2 bases and J by 5 bases, and 25 bases separated the two germline ends. The germline gives CDR1 DFQATT, CDR2 SNEGSKA (reference sequence). The CDR3 here is CSARPGQGWTSGNNEQFF. In DNA, the CDR3 is TGCAGTGCTAGACCGGGACAGGGGTGGACTAGCGGAAACAATGAGCAGTTCTTC.

This clonotype was recorded at least ten times. This sequence joins TRBV11-2 and TRBJ2-2; 10 nucleotides match TRBD2. CDR3 length: 18 residues. J was trimmed by 5 bases and V by 1 base; bases with no gene match: 10. CDR1 and CDR2 from the germline V gene are SGHAT and FQNNGV. As DNA, the CDR3 is TGTGCCAGCAGCTTAGTATCATTGGCTAGCGGGGGAACCGGGGAGCTGTTTTTT. Encoded protein: CASSLVSLASGGTGELFF. Combining the CDR3 with reference TRBV11-2 and TRBJ2-2 gives the whole variable domain EAGVAQSPRYKIIEKRQSVAFWCNPISGHATLYWYQQILGQGPKLLIQFQNNGVVDDSQLPKDRFSAERLKGVDSTLKIQPAKLEDSAVYLCASSLVSLASGGTGELFFGEGSRLTVL.

This clonotype was observed at least ten times. This chain joins TRBV4-3 and TRBJ2-5, with a possible D match to TRBD1 (6 bases). This CDR3 is built from 14 residues. Germline-derived CDR1 and CDR2 are LGHNA and YSLEER. Between the trimmed V and J ends, which lost 4 bases and 4 bases, there was a span of 13 bases. The CDR3 here is CASSRSTGSETQYF. DNA of the CDR3: TGCGCCAGCAGCCGCTCAACAGGGTCAGAGACCCAGTACTTC.

This clonotype occurred many times. V usage is TRBV9 and J usage is TRBJ2-1; 11 nucleotides agree with TRBD2. The V segment lost 4 bases and the J segment 6 bases; nucleotides outside the gene matches: 6. Germline CDR1 reads SGDLS; CDR2 reads YYNGEE. The CDR3 loop spans 15 amino acids. In DNA, the CDR3 is TGTGCCAGCAGCAGACTTACTAGCGGGGGCAATGAGCAGTTCTTC. Residues: CASSRLTSGGNEQFF.

In its sample, this clonotype was seen many times. The chain has TRBV10-3 and TRBJ1-5; D gene unclear. V was clipped by 7 bases and J by 5 bases, with 12 bases between them. CDR1 and CDR2 (germline): ENHRY, SYGVKD. The CDR3 has 13 amino acids. The CDR3 DNA reads as TGTGCCATCAACGGACGGTCAGATCAGCCCCAGCATTTT. Translated: CAINGRSDQPQHF.

This clonotype was observed at least ten times. This chain links TRBV28 with TRBJ2-7, with TRBD1 matching 7 bases. Trimming cost V 6 bases and J 2 bases; bases outside gene matches: 13. This CDR3 comprises 16 residues. Germline assignment: CDR1 MDHEN and CDR2 SYDVKM. Written as DNA, the CDR3 is TGTGCCAGCAGCCCAGGACAGGCCCCGCGAACCTACGAGCAGTACGTC. Translated, it gives CASSPGQAPRTYEQYV.

The genes are TRBV20-1 and TRBJ1-2, with D tentatively TRBD1 (5 bases). Germline-derived CDR1 and CDR2 are DFQATT and SNEGSKA (reference sequence). The CDR3 sequence is 11 residues long. V gave up 6 bases and J gave up 5 bases, with 10 bases separating them. The DNA of the CDR3 is TGCAGTGCCCGAGGGGAGTATGGCTACACCTTC. Its protein is CSARGEYGYTF.